This T cell receptor beta chain stems from a study of shared clonotypes between healthy human individuals. Study summary: Two female and a few male donors aged 18 to 49 were enrolled. Three plates were used per donor for CD4 naive, three for CD4 memory, two for CD8 naive and one for CD8 memory.

The CDR3 is 13 residues long. V dropped 4 bases and J dropped 5 bases, with 9 bases sitting between them. Germline V gene sequence: CDR1 MNHNS, CDR2 SASEGT. The assay was immunoSEQ multiplex PCR, and TCRdb's table has in-frame clones only and misses some. The sample records roughly 1,000,000 clones, about 80% being singletons. Sequenced sample: memory CD4+ T cells from PBMCs. Described subset: CD45RA-negative fraction. The TCR originated in a man aged 18 to 30 in good health. Some clones in this sample may be carry-over from other donors' samples. The chain is built from TRBV6-1 and TRBJ1-5; D gene uncertain. The CDR3 loop reads CASSVRGYQPQHF. In nucleotides, the CDR3 is TGTGCCAGCAGTGTAAGAGGATATCAGCCCCAGCATTTT.